This T cell receptor (beta chain) originates from a study of cytomegalovirus exposure and HLA in healthy donors. A note on this clone: Antigen unknown.

General study results and limits: In a later analysis, common viral pathogens appeared linked to several of the most significant clusters. In a later analysis, an Asian-associated ancestry cluster reportedly showed fewer N-insertions than the approximately 620-donor mean.

The germline V and J ends were trimmed by 6 bases and 1 base, with 15 bases remaining between them. This CDR3 comprises 15 residues. In germline, CDR1 is MGHRA, CDR2 YSYEKL. In the PCR, 60 Vbeta and 13 Jbeta primers were used. TCRdb's table, derived via immunoSEQ multiplex PCR, lists solely in-frame clones and lacks some. The sample's table shows approximately 40,000 clones. This receptor was identified in a human donor in good health. The sample consisted of PBMCs. The chain is built from TRBV4-1 and TRBJ1-1, with D tentatively TRBD1 (6 bases). The CDR3 DNA reads as TGCGCCAGCAGTCCTACCGGGACACGGAACACTGAAGCTTTCTTT. This gives the protein CASSPTGTRNTEAFF.